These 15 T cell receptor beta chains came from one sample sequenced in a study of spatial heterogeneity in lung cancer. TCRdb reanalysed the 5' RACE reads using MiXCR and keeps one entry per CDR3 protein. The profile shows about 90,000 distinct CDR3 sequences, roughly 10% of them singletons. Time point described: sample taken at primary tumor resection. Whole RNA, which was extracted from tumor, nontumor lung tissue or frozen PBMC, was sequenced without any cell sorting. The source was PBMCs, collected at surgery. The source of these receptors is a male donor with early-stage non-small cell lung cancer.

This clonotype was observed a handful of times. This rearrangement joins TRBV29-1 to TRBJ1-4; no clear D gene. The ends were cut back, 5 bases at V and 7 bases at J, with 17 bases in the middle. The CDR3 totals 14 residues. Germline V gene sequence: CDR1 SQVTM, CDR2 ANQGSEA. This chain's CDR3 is CSVLQPSRTEKLFF. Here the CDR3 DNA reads TGCAGCGTTCTACAACCCTCTAGGACTGAAAAACTGTTTTTT.

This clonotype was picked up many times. The CDR3 sequence: CASSEGLHAYNEREGLHAYNEQFF. The DNA of the CDR3 is TGTGCCAGCAGTGAGGGTCTACACGCCTACAATGAGCGTGAGGGTCTACACGCCTACAATGAGCAGTTCTTC. This chain connects TRBV2 to TRBJ2-1, with D maybe TRBD2 (5 bases). V lost 3 bases and J 2 bases, leaving 38 bases between the germline ends. The CDR3 has 24 amino acids. The germline V gene has CDR1 SNHLY and CDR2 FYNNEI.

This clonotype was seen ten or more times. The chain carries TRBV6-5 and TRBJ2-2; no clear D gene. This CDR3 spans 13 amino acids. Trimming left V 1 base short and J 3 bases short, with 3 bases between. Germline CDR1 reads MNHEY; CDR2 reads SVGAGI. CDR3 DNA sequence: TGTGCCAGCAGTTACTTAGACACCGGGGAGCTGTTTTTT. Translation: CASSYLDTGELFF.

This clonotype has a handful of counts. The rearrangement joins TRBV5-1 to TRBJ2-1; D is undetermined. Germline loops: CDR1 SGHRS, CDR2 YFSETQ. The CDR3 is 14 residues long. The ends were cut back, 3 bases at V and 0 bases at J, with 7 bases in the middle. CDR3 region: CASSWPSSYNEQFF. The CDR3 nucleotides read TGCGCCAGCAGCTGGCCCAGCTCCTACAATGAGCAGTTCTTC.

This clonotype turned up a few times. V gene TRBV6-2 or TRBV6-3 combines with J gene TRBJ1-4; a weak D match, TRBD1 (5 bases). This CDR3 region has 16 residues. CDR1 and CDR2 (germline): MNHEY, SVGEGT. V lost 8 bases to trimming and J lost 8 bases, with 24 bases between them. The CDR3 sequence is CASRRPDSFMTEKLFF. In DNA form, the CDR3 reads TGTGCCAGCCGCCGCCCAGACAGTTTTATGACGGAAAAACTGTTTTTT.

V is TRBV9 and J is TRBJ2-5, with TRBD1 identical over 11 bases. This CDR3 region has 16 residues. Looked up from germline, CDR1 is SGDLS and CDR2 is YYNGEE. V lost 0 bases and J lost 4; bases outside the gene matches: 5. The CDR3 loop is CASSVEGTGGRETQYF. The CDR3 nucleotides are TGTGCCAGCAGCGTAGAAGGGACAGGGGGGAGAGAGACCCAGTACTTC.

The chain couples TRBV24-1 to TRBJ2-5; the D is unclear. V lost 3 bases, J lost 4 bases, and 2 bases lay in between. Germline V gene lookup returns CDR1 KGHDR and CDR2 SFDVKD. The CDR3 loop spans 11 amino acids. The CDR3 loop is CATSDGETQYF. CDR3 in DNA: TGTGCCACCAGTGATGGAGAGACCCAGTACTTC.

CDR3 DNA: TGTGCCAGCAGCGGGACCGGGGGACTGGATACGCAGTATTTT. Residues: CASSGTGGLDTQYF. The chain carries TRBV11-1 and TRBJ2-3, with D perhaps TRBD2 (6 bases). The V gene's germline CDR1 is SGHAT and CDR2 FQDESV (reference sequence). Trimming stripped 5 bases from V and 6 bases from J, with 15 bases between. The CDR3 has 14 residues.

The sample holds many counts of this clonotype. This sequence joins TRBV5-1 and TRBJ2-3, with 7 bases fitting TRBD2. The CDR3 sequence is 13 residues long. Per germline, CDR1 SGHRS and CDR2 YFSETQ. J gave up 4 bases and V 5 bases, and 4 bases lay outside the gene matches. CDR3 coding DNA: TGCGCCAGCAGGAGGGAGGGTGCAGATACGCAGTATTTT. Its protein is CASRREGADTQYF.

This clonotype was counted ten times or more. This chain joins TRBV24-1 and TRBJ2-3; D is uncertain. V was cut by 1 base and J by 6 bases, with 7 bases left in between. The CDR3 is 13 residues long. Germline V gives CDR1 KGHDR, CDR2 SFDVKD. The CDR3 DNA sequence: TGTGCCACCAGTGATTTCGGGTCCGATACGCAGTATTTT. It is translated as CATSDFGSDTQYF.

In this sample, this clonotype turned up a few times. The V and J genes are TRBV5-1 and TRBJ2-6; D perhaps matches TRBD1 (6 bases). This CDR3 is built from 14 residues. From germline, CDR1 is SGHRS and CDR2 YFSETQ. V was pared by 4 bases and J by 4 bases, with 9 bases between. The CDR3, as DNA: TGCGCCAGCAGCACCGGGACAGGGGCCAACGTCCTGACTTTC. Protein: CASSTGTGANVLTF.

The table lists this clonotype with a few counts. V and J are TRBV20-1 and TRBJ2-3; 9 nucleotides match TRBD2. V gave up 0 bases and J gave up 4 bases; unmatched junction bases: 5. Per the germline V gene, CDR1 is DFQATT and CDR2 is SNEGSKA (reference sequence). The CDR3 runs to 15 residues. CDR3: CSARDLAGLPDTQYF. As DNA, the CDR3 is TGCAGTGCTAGAGATCTAGCGGGACTCCCAGATACGCAGTATTTT.

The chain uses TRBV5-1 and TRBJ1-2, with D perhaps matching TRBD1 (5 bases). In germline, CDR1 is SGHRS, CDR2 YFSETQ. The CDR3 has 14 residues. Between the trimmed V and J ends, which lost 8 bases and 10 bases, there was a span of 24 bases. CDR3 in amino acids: CASTTDPSQFVYTF. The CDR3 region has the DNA TGCGCCAGTACGACAGACCCTTCTCAATTTGTCTACACCTTC.

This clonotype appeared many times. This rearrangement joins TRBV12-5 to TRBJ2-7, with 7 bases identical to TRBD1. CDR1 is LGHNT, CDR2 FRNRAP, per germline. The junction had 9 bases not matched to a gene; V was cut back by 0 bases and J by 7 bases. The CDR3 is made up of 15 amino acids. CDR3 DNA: TGTGCTAGTGGTTTGGTGAGGGGGCAGGTGGGAGAGCAGTACTTC. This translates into CASGLVRGQVGEQYF.

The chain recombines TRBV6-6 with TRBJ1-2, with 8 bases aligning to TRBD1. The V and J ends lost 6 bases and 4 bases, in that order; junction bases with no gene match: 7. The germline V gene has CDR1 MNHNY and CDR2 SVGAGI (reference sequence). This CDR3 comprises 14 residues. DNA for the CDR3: TGTGCCAGCAGCCGCGACGGACAGGGCTATGGCTACACCTTC. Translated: CASSRDGQGYGYTF.